These T cell receptor beta chains were read from a single sample in a study of blood T cells in healthy people across ages. Each CDR3 protein gets one entry after TCRdb re-called the 5' RACE reads with MiXCR. The sample has 700,000 to 850,000 distinct CDR3 sequences, roughly 35% seen once. The specimen sequenced was blood. These receptor sequences come from a man aged 18 to 29 in good health. Each CDR3 is given with its conserved first and last residue. D genes are given only for firm matches. Size is stated for part of the rows, as once, few or many counts, or as a class when the clone is expanded.

j_call: TRBJ2-3; clone_size: few; d_call: TRBD2; v_call: TRBV5-1; cdr3_aa: CASFFGTSGTDTQYF; cdr3_nt: TGCGCCAGCTTCTTCGGGACTAGCGGGACAGATACGCAGTATTTT
j_call: TRBJ2-1; clone_size: -; d_call: TRBD1; v_call: TRBV7-6; cdr3_aa: CASSPKYRDRGGLYQETQFF; cdr3_nt: TGTGCCAGCAGCCCTAAGTATAGGGACAGGGGAGGGTTGTACCAAGAGACCCAGTTCTTC
j_call: TRBJ1-5; clone_size: -; d_call: TRBD1; v_call: TRBV7-2; cdr3_aa: CASSLVTGDRRGQPQHF; cdr3_nt: TGTGCCAGCAGCTTGGTCACCGGGGACAGACGGGGACAGCCCCAGCATTTT
j_call: TRBJ2-7; clone_size: -; d_call: -; v_call: TRBV20-1; cdr3_aa: CSAKENRERDEQYF; cdr3_nt: TGCAGTGCTAAGGAGAACAGGGAGCGTGACGAGCAGTACTTC
j_call: TRBJ2-1; clone_size: -; d_call: -; v_call: TRBV4-2; cdr3_aa: CASSALGGSYNEQFF; cdr3_nt: TGTGCCAGCAGCGCCCTGGGGGGCTCCTACAATGAGCAGTTCTTC
j_call: TRBJ2-1; clone_size: -; d_call: TRBD2; v_call: TRBV7-6; cdr3_aa: CASSFGAAGGYNEQFF; cdr3_nt: TGTGCCAGCAGCTTCGGTGCAGCGGGGGGTTACAATGAGCAGTTCTTC
j_call: TRBJ2-4; clone_size: -; d_call: -; v_call: TRBV12-3/TRBV12-4; cdr3_aa: CASSPRQRTAKNIQYF; cdr3_nt: TGTGCCAGCAGTCCTCGACAGAGAACAGCCAAAAACATTCAGTACTTC
j_call: TRBJ1-1; clone_size: many; d_call: -; v_call: TRBV12-3/TRBV12-4; cdr3_aa: CASNRGHTNTEAFF; cdr3_nt: TGTGCCAGCAATAGGGGACACACCAACACTGAAGCTTTCTTT
j_call: TRBJ2-3; clone_size: -; d_call: -; v_call: TRBV9; cdr3_aa: CASSVVAITDTQYF; cdr3_nt: TGTGCCAGCAGCGTTGTGGCTATCACAGATACGCAGTATTTT
j_call: TRBJ1-2; clone_size: -; d_call: -; v_call: TRBV5-1; cdr3_aa: CASSFGAGTTNYGYTF; cdr3_nt: TGCGCCAGCAGCTTCGGAGCCGGGACAACCAACTATGGCTACACCTTC
j_call: TRBJ2-7; clone_size: many; d_call: TRBD2; v_call: TRBV12-3/TRBV12-4; cdr3_aa: CATSSGGAYEQYF; cdr3_nt: TGTGCCACCTCTAGCGGGGGGGCGTATGAGCAGTACTTC
j_call: TRBJ2-7; clone_size: few; d_call: -; v_call: TRBV6-2/TRBV6-3; cdr3_aa: CASSPRGDLYEQYF; cdr3_nt: TGTGCCAGCAGTCCACGGGGTGATCTTTACGAGCAGTACTTC
j_call: TRBJ2-7; clone_size: -; d_call: -; v_call: TRBV7-9; cdr3_aa: CASSPRSGVAYEQYF; cdr3_nt: TGTGCCAGCAGCCCTCGCTCAGGGGTTGCCTACGAGCAGTACTTC
j_call: TRBJ1-1; clone_size: few; d_call: TRBD1; v_call: TRBV4-3; cdr3_aa: CASSQEAGTGGYTEAFF; cdr3_nt: TGCGCCAGCAGCCAAGAAGCCGGGACAGGGGGCTACACTGAAGCTTTCTTT
j_call: TRBJ2-5; clone_size: -; d_call: -; v_call: TRBV7-9; cdr3_aa: CATTDGQETQYF; cdr3_nt: TGTGCCACCACGGACGGACAAGAGACCCAGTACTTC
j_call: TRBJ1-2; clone_size: -; d_call: -; v_call: TRBV6-5; cdr3_aa: CALMGNYGYTF; cdr3_nt: TGTGCCTTGATGGGTAACTATGGCTACACCTTC
j_call: TRBJ1-4; clone_size: few; d_call: -; v_call: TRBV12-3/TRBV12-4; cdr3_aa: CASSLSKGMAEKLFF; cdr3_nt: TGTGCCAGCAGTTTATCGAAAGGGATGGCTGAAAAACTGTTTTTT
j_call: TRBJ1-5; clone_size: few; d_call: -; v_call: TRBV28; cdr3_aa: CASSSIGQGNQPQHF; cdr3_nt: TGTGCCAGCAGTTCAATCGGACAAGGCAATCAGCCCCAGCATTTT
j_call: TRBJ2-1; clone_size: -; d_call: -; v_call: TRBV14; cdr3_aa: CASSQVIRAYNEQFF; cdr3_nt: TGTGCCAGCAGCCAAGTCATAAGGGCGTACAATGAGCAGTTCTTC
j_call: TRBJ2-7; clone_size: -; d_call: -; v_call: TRBV6-2/TRBV6-3; cdr3_aa: CASSFRVLSYEQYF; cdr3_nt: TGTGCCAGCAGTTTCCGAGTTCTCTCCTACGAGCAGTACTTC
j_call: TRBJ1-4; clone_size: -; d_call: -; v_call: TRBV7-2; cdr3_aa: CASSQGRNNEKLFF; cdr3_nt: TGTGCCAGCAGCCAGGGACGGAACAATGAAAAACTGTTTTTT
j_call: TRBJ2-5; clone_size: -; d_call: -; v_call: TRBV6-5; cdr3_aa: CASRTGRLQGIQYF; cdr3_nt: TGTGCCAGCAGAACCGGACGGCTACAAGGTATTCAGTACTTC
j_call: TRBJ2-3; clone_size: -; d_call: TRBD2; v_call: TRBV12-3/TRBV12-4; cdr3_aa: CASTQGLAGEEDTQYF; cdr3_nt: TGTGCCAGCACCCAGGGACTAGCGGGGGAGGAGGATACGCAGTATTTT
j_call: TRBJ2-3; clone_size: -; d_call: -; v_call: TRBV2; cdr3_aa: CASNPRGLTDTQYF; cdr3_nt: TGTGCCAGCAACCCCAGGGGACTCACAGATACGCAGTATTTT
j_call: TRBJ1-5; clone_size: many; d_call: -; v_call: TRBV7-8; cdr3_aa: CASSLVAYSNQPQHF; cdr3_nt: TGTGCCAGCAGCTTAGTCGCATATAGCAATCAGCCCCAGCATTTT
j_call: TRBJ1-2; clone_size: many; d_call: -; v_call: TRBV12-3/TRBV12-4; cdr3_aa: CASSQEGRTYGYTF; cdr3_nt: TGTGCCAGCAGTCAAGAGGGACGGACCTATGGCTACACCTTC
j_call: TRBJ1-1; clone_size: few; d_call: TRBD1; v_call: TRBV27; cdr3_aa: CASSTDREVGGAFF; cdr3_nt: TGTGCCAGCAGTACCGACAGGGAGGTCGGAGGAGCTTTCTTT
j_call: TRBJ2-2; clone_size: -; d_call: -; v_call: TRBV24-1; cdr3_aa: CATSDHRRDTGELFF; cdr3_nt: TGTGCCACCAGTGACCACCGACGGGACACCGGGGAGCTGTTTTTT
j_call: TRBJ1-6; clone_size: many; d_call: TRBD1; v_call: TRBV5-6; cdr3_aa: CASSLEGRGNSPLHF; cdr3_nt: TGTGCCAGCAGCTTGGAGGGCAGGGGGAATTCACCCCTCCACTTT
j_call: TRBJ1-2; clone_size: -; d_call: TRBD1; v_call: TRBV2; cdr3_aa: CASSEVQGADGYTF; cdr3_nt: TGTGCCAGCAGTGAGGTACAGGGGGCGGATGGCTACACCTTC
j_call: TRBJ2-3; clone_size: -; d_call: -; v_call: TRBV6-1; cdr3_aa: CASSPGTRGLGTDAQYF; cdr3_nt: TGTGCCAGCAGTCCCGGGACCCGGGGGCTCGGCACAGATGCGCAGTATTTT
j_call: TRBJ1-2; clone_size: -; d_call: TRBD1; v_call: TRBV7-9; cdr3_aa: CASSLARGQGGAYGYTF; cdr3_nt: TGTGCCAGCAGCTTAGCCCGTGGACAGGGAGGCGCCTATGGCTACACCTTC
j_call: TRBJ1-1; clone_size: -; d_call: -; v_call: TRBV12-3/TRBV12-4; cdr3_aa: CASCRGTEAFF; cdr3_nt: TGTGCCAGCTGTAGGGGCACTGAAGCTTTCTTT
j_call: TRBJ1-2; clone_size: -; d_call: TRBD1; v_call: TRBV20-1; cdr3_aa: CSAISIGQGEEGYTF; cdr3_nt: TGCAGTGCTATCAGCATCGGACAGGGGGAGGAAGGCTACACCTTC
j_call: TRBJ2-1; clone_size: -; d_call: -; v_call: TRBV2; cdr3_aa: CASSPRDTHNEQFF; cdr3_nt: TGTGCCAGCAGTCCCCGGGACACTCACAATGAGCAGTTCTTC
j_call: TRBJ2-1; clone_size: -; d_call: -; v_call: TRBV28; cdr3_aa: CASSTGGGRAHNEQFF; cdr3_nt: TGTGCCAGCAGTACAGGGGGCGGGAGGGCCCACAATGAGCAGTTCTTC
j_call: TRBJ2-6; clone_size: -; d_call: -; v_call: TRBV20-1; cdr3_aa: CSARDTGYGVLTF; cdr3_nt: TGCAGTGCTAGAGATACAGGCTACGGCGTCCTGACTTTC
j_call: TRBJ2-2; clone_size: -; d_call: TRBD1; v_call: TRBV5-1; cdr3_aa: CASSLGGTGFTGELFF; cdr3_nt: TGCGCCAGCAGCTTGGGTGGGACAGGATTCACCGGGGAGCTGTTTTTT
j_call: TRBJ1-6; clone_size: -; d_call: -; v_call: TRBV5-1; cdr3_aa: CASSVQGEGNSPLHF; cdr3_nt: TGCGCCAGCAGCGTACAGGGTGAAGGTAATTCACCCCTCCACTTT
j_call: TRBJ2-5; clone_size: -; d_call: -; v_call: TRBV25-1; cdr3_aa: CASSETPETQYF; cdr3_nt: TGTGCCAGCAGTGAGACCCCAGAGACCCAGTACTTC
j_call: TRBJ2-1; clone_size: few; d_call: -; v_call: TRBV12-3/TRBV12-4; cdr3_aa: CASSTHKDPSSYNEQFF; cdr3_nt: TGTGCCAGCAGTACTCACAAGGATCCAAGCTCCTACAATGAGCAGTTCTTC
j_call: TRBJ1-1; clone_size: few; d_call: -; v_call: TRBV12-3/TRBV12-4; cdr3_aa: CASSLNREAFF; cdr3_nt: TGTGCCAGCAGTTTGAACAGGGAAGCTTTCTTT
j_call: TRBJ1-4; clone_size: few; d_call: -; v_call: TRBV6-5; cdr3_aa: CASRDSLNEKLFF; cdr3_nt: TGTGCCAGCAGGGACAGTTTAAATGAAAAACTGTTTTTT
j_call: TRBJ1-5; clone_size: -; d_call: -; v_call: TRBV28; cdr3_aa: CASTLPNNQPQHF; cdr3_nt: TGTGCCAGCACCCTCCCGAACAATCAGCCCCAGCATTTT
j_call: TRBJ1-6; clone_size: -; d_call: TRBD1; v_call: TRBV7-9; cdr3_aa: CASSQRQGTNSPLHF; cdr3_nt: TGTGCCAGCAGCCAGAGACAGGGAACGAATTCACCCCTCCACTTT
j_call: TRBJ1-1; clone_size: -; d_call: TRBD1; v_call: TRBV18; cdr3_aa: CASSPPGQGTRAFF; cdr3_nt: TGTGCCAGCTCACCACCGGGACAGGGGACGAGGGCTTTCTTT
j_call: TRBJ1-2; clone_size: -; d_call: TRBD1; v_call: TRBV5-1; cdr3_aa: CASSWDRGGYGYTF; cdr3_nt: TGCGCCAGCAGCTGGGACAGGGGCGGCTATGGCTACACCTTC
j_call: TRBJ1-4; clone_size: -; d_call: -; v_call: TRBV6-2/TRBV6-3; cdr3_aa: CASSPGQDEKLFF; cdr3_nt: TGTGCCAGCAGCCCAGGGCAAGATGAAAAACTGTTTTTT
j_call: TRBJ2-1; clone_size: -; d_call: -; v_call: TRBV20-1; cdr3_aa: CSAFTGRGAANEQFF; cdr3_nt: TGCAGTGCTTTCACCGGCCGGGGGGCCGCTAATGAGCAGTTCTTC
j_call: TRBJ2-3; clone_size: many; d_call: TRBD2; v_call: TRBV4-2; cdr3_aa: CASSQEGGADTQYF; cdr3_nt: TGTGCCAGCAGCCAAGAGGGAGGGGCAGATACGCAGTATTTT
j_call: TRBJ1-2; clone_size: -; d_call: -; v_call: TRBV7-8; cdr3_aa: CASSPSQVNYGYTF; cdr3_nt: TGTGCCAGCAGCCCAAGTCAAGTTAACTATGGCTACACCTTC
j_call: TRBJ2-5; clone_size: -; d_call: -; v_call: TRBV7-3; cdr3_aa: CASSLDGTPQETQYF; cdr3_nt: TGTGCCAGCAGCTTAGATGGGACCCCACAGGAGACCCAGTACTTC
j_call: TRBJ2-3; clone_size: few; d_call: -; v_call: TRBV4-1; cdr3_aa: CASSLTLRAPDTQYF; cdr3_nt: TGCGCCAGCAGCCTAACTCTCCGGGCCCCAGATACGCAGTATTTT
j_call: TRBJ2-3; clone_size: -; d_call: TRBD2; v_call: TRBV7-2; cdr3_aa: CASSPGLAGGRTDTQYF; cdr3_nt: TGTGCCAGCAGCCCCGGACTAGCGGGGGGCCGCACAGATACGCAGTATTTT
j_call: TRBJ2-1; clone_size: few; d_call: -; v_call: TRBV11-2; cdr3_aa: CASSPWTANNEQFF; cdr3_nt: TGTGCCAGCAGCCCCTGGACAGCCAACAATGAGCAGTTCTTC
j_call: TRBJ1-3; clone_size: -; d_call: -; v_call: TRBV21-1; cdr3_aa: CASSKVGESSGNTIYF; cdr3_nt: TGTGCCAGCAGCAAAGTCGGGGAGAGCTCTGGAAACACCATATATTTT